These T cell receptor beta chains were read from a single sample in a study of blood T cell repertoires in COVID-19. This table comes from immunoSEQ multiplex PCR, and its TCRdb copy is limited to in-frame clones, with some not included. Of some 130,000 clones in the sample, roughly 90% were seen once. What was sequenced was peripheral blood. The receptors derive from a middle-aged man with active COVID-19. The CDR3 runs from the conserved cysteine through the conserved F or W. D genes are given only for firm matches. Rows may omit the clone size; those that give it use once, few, many or a size class.

J,D,V,size,CDR3,DNA
TRBJ2-1,TRBD2,TRBV19,NA,CASSMGTGTRGYEQFF,TGTGCCAGTAGTATGGGTACCGGGACTAGAGGCTATGAGCAGTTCTTC
TRBJ2-5,TRBD2,TRBV18,NA,CASSPPGAGEETQYF,TGTGCCAGCTCACCACCTGGTGCGGGAGAGGAGACCCAGTACTTC
TRBJ1-5,TRBD1,TRBV27,NA,CASSWRTGTQPQHF,TGTGCCAGCAGTTGGAGGACAGGGACTCAGCCCCAGCATTTT
TRBJ2-2,NA,TRBV6-6,NA,CASSYSPPISTGELFF,TGTGCCAGCAGTTACTCCCCACCGATTAGCACCGGGGAGCTGTTTTTT
TRBJ2-3,TRBD1,TRBV5-1,few,CASFSGTGGLRDTQYF,TGCGCCAGCTTCTCCGGGACAGGGGGCCTTAGAGATACGCAGTATTTT
TRBJ2-3,TRBD2,TRBV13,NA,CASSPRREVDTDTQYF,TGTGCCAGCAGCCCCCGGCGGGAGGTCGATACAGATACGCAGTATTTT
TRBJ1-6,TRBD1,TRBV6-6,few,CASSYFMTGKLSPLHF,TGTGCCAGCAGTTACTTTATGACAGGGAAATTGTCACCCCTCCACTTT
TRBJ2-6,NA,TRBV6-2/TRBV6-3,NA,CASSYKSGVPGANVLTF,TGTGCCAGCAGTTACAAGTCCGGGGTCCCTGGGGCCAACGTCCTGACTTTC
TRBJ1-6,NA,TRBV5-6,NA,CASSLFSTVYNSPLHF,TGTGCCAGCAGCTTGTTTTCGACAGTGTATAATTCACCCCTCCACTTT
TRBJ2-5,NA,TRBV5-4,once,CASSLRLAHQETQYF,TGTGCCAGCAGCTTGAGGCTAGCTCACCAAGAGACCCAGTACTTC
TRBJ2-3,TRBD2,TRBV5-6,NA,CASSLLAGGGTDTQYF,TGTGCCAGCAGCCTGTTAGCGGGAGGCGGGACAGATACGCAGTATTTT
TRBJ2-5,TRBD2,TRBV9,NA,CASSATGTSQETQYF,TGTGCCAGCAGCGCAACAGGGACTAGCCAAGAGACCCAGTACTTC
TRBJ2-5,TRBD1,TRBV5-6,once,CASSVTGTGRRQETQYF,TGTGCCAGCAGCGTAACCGGGACAGGGCGACGCCAAGAGACCCAGTACTTC
TRBJ2-1,NA,TRBV11-3,NA,CASSPGTNYNEQFF,TGTGCCAGCAGCCCGGGGACAAATTACAATGAGCAGTTCTTC
TRBJ1-2,NA,TRBV11-2,NA,CASSFGQVKGYGYTF,TGTGCCAGCAGCTTCGGACAAGTAAAGGGCTATGGCTACACCTTC
TRBJ2-1,TRBD1,TRBV5-1,NA,CASSSGQVYEQFF,TGCGCCAGCAGCTCGGGACAGGTTTATGAGCAGTTCTTC
TRBJ2-1,NA,TRBV6-6,NA,CASSRLTSRGSSRGHEQFF,TGTGCCAGCAGTCGACTCACGTCGCGAGGATCGTCGCGAGGTCATGAGCAGTTCTTC
TRBJ2-2,NA,TRBV6-5,NA,CASSYLSGGGGELFF,TGTGCCAGCAGTTACCTCTCAGGGGGAGGCGGGGAGCTGTTTTTT
TRBJ2-1,TRBD2,TRBV30,NA,CAWSVGSSGRAREQFF,TGTGCCTGGAGTGTAGGTTCTAGCGGGAGGGCCCGTGAGCAGTTCTTC
TRBJ2-7,NA,TRBV4-2,NA,CASSISGQGLSSYEQYF,TGTGCCAGCAGCATCTCCGGTCAGGGACTCTCTTCCTACGAGCAGTACTTC
TRBJ2-1,TRBD2,TRBV3-1/TRBV3-2,NA,CASSPLAGGRSYNEQFF,TGTGCCAGCAGTCCCCTAGCGGGGGGGCGCTCCTACAATGAGCAGTTCTTC
TRBJ2-1,TRBD2,TRBV30,NA,CAWSKLAGGGEQFF,TGTGCCTGGAGTAAATTAGCGGGAGGGGGAGAGCAGTTCTTC
TRBJ1-6,NA,TRBV3-1/TRBV3-2,few,CASSQGTGYNSPLHF,TGTGCCAGCAGCCAAGGTACGGGTTATAATTCACCCCTCCACTTT
TRBJ1-3,TRBD1,TRBV11-2,NA,CASSSGQGNTIYF,TGTGCCAGCAGCTCGGGACAGGGAAACACCATATATTTT
TRBJ1-6,NA,TRBV5-3,NA,CARRPDSSSYNSPLHF,TGTGCCAGAAGACCGGACAGCAGCTCCTATAATTCACCCCTCCACTTT
TRBJ2-1,TRBD2,TRBV5-1,NA,CASSFSGGNYNEQFF,TGCGCCAGCAGCTTTAGCGGGGGCAACTACAATGAGCAGTTCTTC
TRBJ1-2,NA,TRBV7-9,NA,CASSFGSRRYGYTF,TGTGCCAGCAGCTTTGGCTCTCGAAGATATGGCTACACCTTC
TRBJ2-2,NA,TRBV7-9,medium-sized,CASSLELVLATGELFF,TGTGCCAGCAGCTTAGAGCTAGTTCTCGCAACCGGGGAGCTGTTTTTT
TRBJ2-3,NA,TRBV4-2,NA,CASSRRESSTDTQYF,TGTGCCAGCAGCCGCCGGGAATCAAGCACAGATACGCAGTATTTT
TRBJ2-4,TRBD2,TRBV6-1,NA,CASSETSGAKNIQYF,TGTGCCAGCAGTGAAACTAGCGGGGCCAAAAACATTCAGTACTTC
TRBJ1-4,TRBD1,TRBV12-5,NA,CASGLVGAISTTGDKEKLFF,TGTGCTAGTGGTTTAGTTGGGGCCATATCGACGACAGGGGATAAGGAAAAACTGTTTTTT
TRBJ1-6,NA,TRBV5-6,NA,CASSLIQGDSPLHF,TGTGCCAGCAGCTTAATACAGGGAGATTCACCCCTCCACTTT
TRBJ2-1,NA,TRBV4-2,NA,CASSQDWGGGLNEQFF,TGTGCCAGCAGCCAAGATTGGGGGGGCGGGTTAAATGAGCAGTTCTTC
TRBJ2-1,NA,TRBV6-5,NA,CASSSSTAGMYNEQFF,TGTGCCAGCAGTTCGTCCACCGCAGGGATGTACAATGAGCAGTTCTTC
TRBJ1-6,NA,TRBV27,NA,CASREGALNSPLHF,TGTGCCAGCAGGGAAGGGGCGTTAAATTCACCCCTCCACTTT
TRBJ2-5,TRBD2,TRBV4-1,NA,CASSQVEVGSGGAETQYF,TGCGCCAGCAGCCAAGTTGAAGTAGGTAGCGGGGGGGCTGAGACCCAGTACTTC
TRBJ2-1,TRBD1,TRBV5-1,NA,CASSLEPPGQGVYEQFF,TGCGCCAGCAGCTTGGAACCCCCCGGACAGGGGGTCTATGAGCAGTTCTTC
TRBJ2-2,TRBD2,TRBV10-3,NA,CAISGLAEGGELFF,TGTGCCATCAGCGGACTAGCGGAAGGTGGGGAGCTGTTTTTT
TRBJ1-3,NA,TRBV5-1,NA,CASSQDSFDGNTIYF,TGCGCCAGCAGCCAGGACAGCTTTGATGGAAACACCATATATTTT
TRBJ2-7,NA,TRBV25-1,NA,CASSERGAGYEQYF,TGTGCCAGCAGTGAACGTGGGGCAGGCTACGAGCAGTACTTC
TRBJ2-3,NA,TRBV5-4,NA,CASSVRRGDGDTQYF,TGTGCCAGCAGCGTGCGCAGGGGCGACGGAGATACGCAGTATTTT
TRBJ2-5,TRBD1,TRBV9,NA,CASSPGTVQETQYF,TGTGCCAGCAGCCCCGGGACAGTTCAAGAGACCCAGTACTTC
TRBJ2-7,NA,TRBV19,NA,CASSIDRGDEQYF,TGTGCCAGTAGTATAGACAGGGGGGACGAGCAGTACTTC
TRBJ2-2,NA,TRBV10-1,NA,CASSPGLLNTGELFF,TGCGCCAGCAGCCCGGGACTTCTTAACACCGGGGAGCTGTTTTTT
TRBJ1-5,NA,TRBV18,NA,CASSPGRARIFPQHF,TGTGCCAGCTCACCTGGGAGGGCCCGGATCTTTCCCCAGCATTTT